This TCR beta chain appears in the sequencing data of a study of post-analysis software for immune sequencing data. Overall study context: The study covered relapsing-remitting, secondary progressive and progressive-relapsing courses of multiple sclerosis.

This CDR3 is built from 10 residues. CDR1 and CDR2 (germline): MNHEY, SVGAGI. V lost 7 bases and J 9 bases, leaving 9 bases between the germline ends. A few counts support this clonotype. Its antigen is as yet unknown. Study-level findings and limits: Patients carried roughly 5 TRBV segments more frequently than controls did, and TRBV5-6, TRBV5-1 and TRBV20-1 were among them. There was significantly lower normalized Chao1 diversity in multiple sclerosis patients than in controls.

The TCR beta cDNA libraries contained unique molecular identifiers. A population of about 0.85 to 11 million T cells gave rise to roughly 500,000 cDNA molecules. TCRdb reanalysed the PCR reads using MiXCR and keeps one entry per CDR3 protein. The data show 350,000 to 450,000 distinct CDR3 sequences, with 39% seen just once and around 8% held by the top ten. The rearrangement uses TRBV6-5 and TRBJ1-1; D is unclear. The receptor was derived from a girl aged 2-10 years with multiple sclerosis. Sequencing was done on a sample of blood. CDR3 protein: CASISGQAFF. CDR3 sequence (DNA): TGTGCCAGCATCTCTGGACAAGCTTTCTTT.